This TCR beta chain appears in the sequencing data of a study of T cell repertoires in cytomegalovirus infection. Study conclusions and caveats: HLA-C-restricted TCR beta clonotypes specific for CMV led the ex vivo response.

The CDR3 loop spans 16 amino acids. V was clipped by 1 base and J by 2 bases; unmatched bases: 8. Germline values: CDR1 MNHNS, CDR2 SASEGT. TCRdb reprocessed the reads via MiXCR and lists one record per CDR3 protein. The sample yields roughly 570,000 distinct CDR3 sequences, around 40% seen once. Comments on this clonotype: Antigen specificity is unknown.

The V gene is TRBV6-1, the J gene TRBJ2-7, with TRBD2 identical over 7 bases. The sequence was obtained from a human donor in good health (CMV status not recorded). Some clones in this sample may be carry-over from other donors' samples. The material was cultured PBMCs, obtained from culture after CMV antigen stimulation. CDR3 nucleotide sequence: TGTGCCAGCAGTGAAGGGTTAGCGGGCCCGCCCTACGAGCAGTACTTC. Translating gives CASSEGLAGPPYEQYF.